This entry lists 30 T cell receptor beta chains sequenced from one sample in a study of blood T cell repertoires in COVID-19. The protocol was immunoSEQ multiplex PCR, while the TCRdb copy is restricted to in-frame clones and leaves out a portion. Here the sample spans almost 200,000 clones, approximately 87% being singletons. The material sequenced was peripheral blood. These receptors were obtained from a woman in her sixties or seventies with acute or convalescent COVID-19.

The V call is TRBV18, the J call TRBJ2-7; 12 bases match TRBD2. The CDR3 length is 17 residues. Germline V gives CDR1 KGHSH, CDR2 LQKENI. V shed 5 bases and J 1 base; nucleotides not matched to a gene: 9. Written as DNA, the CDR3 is TGTGCCAGCTCAGGACTAGCGGGAACTAGTACGTCCTACGAGCAGTACTTC. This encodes CASSGLAGTSTSYEQYF.

The CDR3 DNA reads as TGCGCCAGCAGCTTGACTAGGAACCCCGAGACCCAGTACTTC. Translating it yields CASSLTRNPETQYF. The V call is TRBV5-1, the J call TRBJ2-5; D may be TRBD2 (5 bases). The length of the CDR3 is 14 residues. Germline V gene sequence: CDR1 SGHRS, CDR2 YFSETQ. Trimming removed 1 base from V and 5 bases from J, with 12 bases in between.

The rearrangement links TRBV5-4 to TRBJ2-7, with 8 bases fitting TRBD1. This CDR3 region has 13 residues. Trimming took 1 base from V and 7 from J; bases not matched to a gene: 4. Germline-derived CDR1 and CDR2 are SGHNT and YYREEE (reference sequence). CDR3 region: CASSLQGAQEQYF. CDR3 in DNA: TGTGCCAGCAGCTTGCAGGGGGCGCAGGAGCAGTACTTC. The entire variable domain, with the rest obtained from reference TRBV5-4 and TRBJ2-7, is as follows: ETGVTQSPTHLIKTRGQQVTLRCSSQSGHNTVSWYQQALGQGPQFIFQYYREEENGRGNFPPRFSGLQFPNYSSELNVNALELDDSALYLCASSLQGAQEQYFGPGTRLTVT.

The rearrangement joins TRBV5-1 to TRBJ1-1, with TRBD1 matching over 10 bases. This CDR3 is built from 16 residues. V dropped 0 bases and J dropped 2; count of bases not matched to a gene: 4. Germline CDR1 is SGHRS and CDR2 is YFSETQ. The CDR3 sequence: CASSLEWDRGNTEAFF. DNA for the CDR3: TGCGCCAGCAGCTTGGAGTGGGACAGGGGTAACACTGAAGCTTTCTTT.

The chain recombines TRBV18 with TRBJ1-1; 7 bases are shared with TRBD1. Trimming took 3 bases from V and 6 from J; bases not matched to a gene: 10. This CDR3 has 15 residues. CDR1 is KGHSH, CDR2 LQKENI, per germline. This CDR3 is CASSPSRGEIAEAFF. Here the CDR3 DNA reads TGTGCCAGCTCACCGTCCAGGGGGGAAATAGCTGAAGCTTTCTTT.

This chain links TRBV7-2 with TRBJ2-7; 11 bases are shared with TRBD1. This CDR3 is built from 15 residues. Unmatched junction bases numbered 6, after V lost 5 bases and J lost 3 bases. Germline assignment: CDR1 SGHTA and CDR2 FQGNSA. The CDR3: CASSPGQGAYYEQYF. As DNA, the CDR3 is TGTGCCAGCAGCCCAGGACAGGGGGCGTACTACGAGCAGTACTTC.

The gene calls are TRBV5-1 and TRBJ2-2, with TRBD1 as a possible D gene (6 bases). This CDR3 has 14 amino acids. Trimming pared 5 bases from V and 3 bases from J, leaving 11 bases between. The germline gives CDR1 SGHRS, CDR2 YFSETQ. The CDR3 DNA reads TGCGCCAGCAGACAGTGGACAGACACCGGGGAGCTGTTTTTT. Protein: CASRQWTDTGELFF. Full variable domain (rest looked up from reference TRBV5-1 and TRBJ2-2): KAGVTQTPRYLIKTRGQQVTLSCSPISGHRSVSWYQQTPGQGLQFLFEYFSETQRNKGNFPGRFSGRQFSNSRSEMNVSTLELGDSALYLCASRQWTDTGELFFGEGSRLTVL.

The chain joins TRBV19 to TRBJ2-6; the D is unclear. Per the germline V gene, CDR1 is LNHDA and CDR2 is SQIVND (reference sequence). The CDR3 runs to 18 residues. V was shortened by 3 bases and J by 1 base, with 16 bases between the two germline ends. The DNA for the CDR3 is TGTGCCAGTAGTATCATCACGAGAGCTCCATCTGGGGCCAACGTCCTGACTTTC. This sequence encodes CASSIITRAPSGANVLTF.

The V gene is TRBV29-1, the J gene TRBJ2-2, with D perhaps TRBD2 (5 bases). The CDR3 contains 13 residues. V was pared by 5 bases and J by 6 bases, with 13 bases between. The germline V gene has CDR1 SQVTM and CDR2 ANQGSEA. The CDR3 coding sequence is TGCAGCGTTCTTAGCGCCAGATCCGGGGAGCTGTTTTTT. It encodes CSVLSARSGELFF.

In DNA form, the CDR3 reads TGCGCCAGCAGCTCACTAGGAATCGCGAACACCGGGGAGCTGTTTTTT. This translates into CASSSLGIANTGELFF. V is TRBV5-1 and J is TRBJ2-2; D is possibly TRBD2 (5 bases). The germline V gene encodes CDR1 SGHRS and CDR2 YFSETQ. Trimming cost V 3 bases and J 0 bases, with 12 bases left between them. The CDR3 covers 16 residues.

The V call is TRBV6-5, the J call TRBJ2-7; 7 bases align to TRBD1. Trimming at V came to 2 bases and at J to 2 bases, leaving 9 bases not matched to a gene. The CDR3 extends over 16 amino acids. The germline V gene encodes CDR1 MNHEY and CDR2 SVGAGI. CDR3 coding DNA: TGTGCCAGCAGTTACGATAAGACAGGGAATGCCTACGAGCAGTACTTC. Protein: CASSYDKTGNAYEQYF.

Here the CDR3 DNA reads TGTGCCAGCAGTTTACTGACAGCCCAGGACGAAAAACTGTTTTTT. Translation gives CASSLLTAQDEKLFF. This rearrangement joins TRBV28 to TRBJ1-4; a possible D gene is TRBD1 (5 bases). The V and J ends lost 2 bases and 8 bases respectively, with 15 bases between them. This CDR3 contains 15 residues. Germline CDR1 MDHEN, CDR2 SYDVKM.

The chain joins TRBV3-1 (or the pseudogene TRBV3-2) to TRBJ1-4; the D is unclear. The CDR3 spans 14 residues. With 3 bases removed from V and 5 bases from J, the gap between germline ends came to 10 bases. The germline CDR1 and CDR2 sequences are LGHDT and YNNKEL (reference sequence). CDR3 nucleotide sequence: TGTGCCAGCAGCCAGTCCTTTCGGAATGAAAAACTGTTTTTT. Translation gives CASSQSFRNEKLFF.

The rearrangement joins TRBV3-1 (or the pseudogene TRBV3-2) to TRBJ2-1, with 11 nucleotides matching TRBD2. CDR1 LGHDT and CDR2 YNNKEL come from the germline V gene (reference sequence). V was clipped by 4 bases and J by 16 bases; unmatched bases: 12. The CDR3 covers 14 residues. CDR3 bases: TGTGCCAGCAGCCCCGGACTAGCGGGCGGCAAATATTTCTTC. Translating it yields CASSPGLAGGKYFF.

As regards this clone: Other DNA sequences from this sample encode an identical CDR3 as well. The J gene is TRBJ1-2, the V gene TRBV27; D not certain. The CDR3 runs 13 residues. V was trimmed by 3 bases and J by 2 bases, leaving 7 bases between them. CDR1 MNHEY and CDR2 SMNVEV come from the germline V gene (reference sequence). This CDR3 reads CASSFRGNYGYTF. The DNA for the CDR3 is TGTGCCAGCAGTTTCCGGGGAAACTATGGCTACACCTTC.

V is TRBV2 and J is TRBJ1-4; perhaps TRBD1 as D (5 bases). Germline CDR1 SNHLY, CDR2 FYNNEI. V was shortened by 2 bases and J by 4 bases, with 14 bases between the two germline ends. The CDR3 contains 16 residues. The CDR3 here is CASSEKRGWGNEKLFF. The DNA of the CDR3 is TGTGCCAGCAGTGAAAAAAGGGGATGGGGTAATGAAAAACTGTTTTTT.

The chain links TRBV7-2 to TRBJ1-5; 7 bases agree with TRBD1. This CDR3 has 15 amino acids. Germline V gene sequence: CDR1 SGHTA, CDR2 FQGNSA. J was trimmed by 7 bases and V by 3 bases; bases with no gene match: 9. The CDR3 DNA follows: TGTGCCAGCAGCTTTGACACAGGGGCGGGGCAGCCCCAGCATTTT. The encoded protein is CASSFDTGAGQPQHF.

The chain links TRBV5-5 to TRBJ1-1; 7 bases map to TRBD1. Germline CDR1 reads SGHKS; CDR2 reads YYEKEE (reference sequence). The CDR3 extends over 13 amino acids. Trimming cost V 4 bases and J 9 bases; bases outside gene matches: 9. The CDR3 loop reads CASSAEQGIKAFF. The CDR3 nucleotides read TGTGCCAGCAGCGCCGAACAGGGGATTAAAGCTTTCTTT.

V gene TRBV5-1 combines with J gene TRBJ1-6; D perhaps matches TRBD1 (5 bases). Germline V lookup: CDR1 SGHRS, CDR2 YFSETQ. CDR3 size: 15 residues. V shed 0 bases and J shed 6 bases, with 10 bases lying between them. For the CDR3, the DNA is TGCGCCAGCAGCTTGGAGGTGACAGCTAATTCACCCCTCCACTTT. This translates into CASSLEVTANSPLHF.

This CDR3 is CASSPTGDEQYF. In DNA, the CDR3 is TGTGCCAGCAGTCCCACCGGGGATGAGCAGTACTTC. The genes are TRBV28 and TRBJ2-7; possibly TRBD2 for D (5 bases). Germline V gene lookup returns CDR1 MDHEN and CDR2 SYDVKM. This CDR3 contains 12 residues. V lost 5 bases, J lost 7 bases, and 12 bases lay in between.

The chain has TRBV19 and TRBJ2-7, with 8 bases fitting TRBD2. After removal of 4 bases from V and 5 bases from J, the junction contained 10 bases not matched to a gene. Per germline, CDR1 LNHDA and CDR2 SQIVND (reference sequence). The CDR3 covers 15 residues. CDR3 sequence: CASSKPRGGFDEQYF. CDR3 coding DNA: TGTGCCAGTAGTAAGCCCCGGGGGGGGTTCGACGAGCAGTACTTC.

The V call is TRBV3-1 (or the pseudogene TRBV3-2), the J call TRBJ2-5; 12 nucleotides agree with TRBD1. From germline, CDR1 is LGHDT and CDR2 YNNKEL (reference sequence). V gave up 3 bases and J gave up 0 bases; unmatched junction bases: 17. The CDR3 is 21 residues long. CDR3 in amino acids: CASSQGDRGPVVAVHQETQYF. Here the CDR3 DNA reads TGTGCCAGCAGCCAGGGGGACAGGGGGCCCGTGGTAGCGGTCCACCAAGAGACCCAGTACTTC.

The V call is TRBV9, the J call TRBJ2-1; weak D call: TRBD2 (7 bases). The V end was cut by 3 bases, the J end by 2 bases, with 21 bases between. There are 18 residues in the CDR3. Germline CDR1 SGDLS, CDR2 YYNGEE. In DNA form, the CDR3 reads TGTGCCAGCAGCGCGGGATTCCAACGGGGGGCAGCCTACAATGAGCAGTTCTTC. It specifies CASSAGFQRGAAYNEQFF. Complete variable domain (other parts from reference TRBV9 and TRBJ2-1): DSGVTQTPKHLITATGQRVTLRCSPRSGDLSVYWYQQSLDQGLQFLIQYYNGEERAKGNILERFSAQQFPDLHSELNLSSLELGDSALYFCASSAGFQRGAAYNEQFFGPGTRLTVL.

CDR3 DNA: TGTGCCAGCAGCGCCAAAGACAGGGGGCGAGCTTTCTTT. It codes for CASSAKDRGRAFF. This sequence joins TRBV7-2 and TRBJ1-1; 10 nucleotides line up with TRBD1. This CDR3 is 13 amino acids long. Germline V gives CDR1 SGHTA, CDR2 FQGNSA. Trimming cost V 5 bases and J 10 bases; bases outside gene matches: 7.

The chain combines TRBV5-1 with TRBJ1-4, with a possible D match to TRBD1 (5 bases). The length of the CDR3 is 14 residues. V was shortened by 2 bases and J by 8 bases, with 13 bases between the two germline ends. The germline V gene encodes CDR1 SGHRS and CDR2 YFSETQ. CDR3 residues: CASSLGHQLEKLFF. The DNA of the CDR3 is TGCGCCAGCAGCTTAGGACACCAGCTCGAAAAACTGTTTTTT. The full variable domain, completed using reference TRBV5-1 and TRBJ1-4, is KAGVTQTPRYLIKTRGQQVTLSCSPISGHRSVSWYQQTPGQGLQFLFEYFSETQRNKGNFPGRFSGRQFSNSRSEMNVSTLELGDSALYLCASSLGHQLEKLFFGSGTQLSVL.

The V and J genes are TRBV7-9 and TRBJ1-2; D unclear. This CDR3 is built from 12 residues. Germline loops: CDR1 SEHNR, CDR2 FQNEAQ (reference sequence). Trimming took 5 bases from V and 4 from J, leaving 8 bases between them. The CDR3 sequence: CASSRWAYGYTF. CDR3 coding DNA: TGTGCCAGCAGCCGGTGGGCCTATGGCTACACCTTC.

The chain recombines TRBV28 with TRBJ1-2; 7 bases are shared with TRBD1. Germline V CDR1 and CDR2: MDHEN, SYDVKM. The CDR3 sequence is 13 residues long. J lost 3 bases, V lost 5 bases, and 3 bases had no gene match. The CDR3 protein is CASSVGQDYGYTF. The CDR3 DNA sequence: TGTGCCAGCAGTGTCGGACAGGACTATGGCTACACCTTC.

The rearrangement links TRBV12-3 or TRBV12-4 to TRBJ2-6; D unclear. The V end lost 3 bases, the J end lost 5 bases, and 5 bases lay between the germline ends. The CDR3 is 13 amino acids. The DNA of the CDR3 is TGTGCCAGCAGTTTGGCCTGGGCCAACGTCCTGACTTTC. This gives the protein CASSLAWANVLTF.

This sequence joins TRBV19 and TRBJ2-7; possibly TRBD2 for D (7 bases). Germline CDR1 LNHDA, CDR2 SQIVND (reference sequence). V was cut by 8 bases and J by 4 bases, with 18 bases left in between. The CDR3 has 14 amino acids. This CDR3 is CASGGPGAGYEQYF. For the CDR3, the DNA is TGTGCCAGTGGGGGCCCCGGAGCGGGATACGAGCAGTACTTC.

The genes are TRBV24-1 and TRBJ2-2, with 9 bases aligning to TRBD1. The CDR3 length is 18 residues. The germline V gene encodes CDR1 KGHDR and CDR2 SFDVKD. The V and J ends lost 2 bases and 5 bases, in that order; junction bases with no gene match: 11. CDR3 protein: CATSDSHVDRGYTGELFF. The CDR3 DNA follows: TGTGCCACCAGTGATTCTCATGTCGACAGGGGGTATACCGGGGAGCTGTTTTTT.